This T cell receptor beta chain was captured in a study of CD8+CD57+ T cells in acquired aplastic anemia. General observations from the study: Controls and patients did not differ significantly in CD8+ Simpson's diversity.

This CDR3 region has 16 residues. Germline loops: CDR1 LGHNA, CDR2 YNFKEQ. In this sample, this clonotype turned up a few times. The antigen remains undetermined. A read error may explain this, as a much larger clone is one base away. Both TCR beta VDJ combination and CDR3 sequence profiling were carried out. Genomic DNA was the template for this profiling. TCRdb reanalysed the reads using MiXCR and keeps one entry per CDR3 protein. This sample has fewer than 250,000 distinct CDR3 sequences, with roughly half found just once. This receptor was identified in a human donor in good health, serving as a control. Sequencing was carried out using sorted CD4+, CD8+, or CD8+CD57+ T cells (not recorded which) from PBMCs. The chain carries TRBV4-2 and TRBJ1-4; D gene unclear. Written as DNA, the CDR3 is TGTGCCAGCACCCCACGGCGTGGCAGTTTTAATGGAAAACTGTTTTTT. It specifies CASTPRRGSFNGKLFF.